The sample holds a few counts of the clone carrying this TCR beta chain. Its antigen remains unknown. Per germline, CDR1 KGHDR and CDR2 SFDVKD. V shed 10 bases and J shed 2 bases, with 23 bases lying between them. This CDR3 spans 17 amino acids. It was template switching that added a universal primer site, and there were unique molecular identifiers on the cDNA. MiXCR, run by TCRdb on the 5' RACE reads, gives a single entry per CDR3 protein. The profile shows around 480,000 distinct CDR3 sequences, 13% to 15% of them singletons. This specimen comes from a study of identical twins. General observations from the study: Fewer insertions were carried by abundant cord blood beta clonotypes, but none was seen in memory repertoires. Monozygotic twin pairs showed more out-of-frame TCR alpha sharing than models estimated.

Separately, the same data were catalogued under a study of yellow fever vaccine responses in identical twins. That paper adds: Each twin's T cell response to the vaccine was reported to look partly convergent and partly personalized.

This sequence originates from a woman aged 18-29 years in good health. The sequenced material came from CD4+ T cells sorted from blood. The chain joins TRBV24-1 to TRBJ1-5; tentatively, D is TRBD1 (5 bases). This CDR3 is CATSGGGLAKGNQPQHF. The CDR3, as DNA: TGTGCCACTTCGGGCGGGGGACTAGCGAAAGGCAATCAGCCCCAGCATTTT.